The present entry profiles one T cell receptor beta chain with its context. Its cognate antigen is unknown. Some clones are missing from TCRdb's copy, which holds only in-frame ones; the method was immunoSEQ multiplex PCR. This repertoire shows tens of thousands of clones, roughly 92% found once; its top ten account for less than 0.4%. The data belong to a study of graft-versus-host responses after intestinal transplantation. Overall study: Isolated intestinal, liver-intestinal, or multivisceral transplants had been given to the recipients. All recipients got anti-thymocyte globulin induction, then tacrolimus and steroids for about three years.

Overall study results and limits: Present in recipient marrow, GvH clones included some that appeared first in ileum or blood.

CDR1 is LNHDA, CDR2 SQIVND, per germline (reference sequence). The CDR3 contains 17 residues. V shed 6 bases and J shed 0 bases, with 19 bases lying between them. The input for sequencing was unstimulated CD4+ T cells sorted from spleen or lymph node cells, taken before intestinal transplant. The J gene is TRBJ2-3, the V gene TRBV19, with D unresolved. The sequence was collected from a human donor who received an intestinal transplant. For the CDR3, the DNA is TGTGCCAGTAGCCCCCTAACGGGCAGGTTTAGCACAGATACGCAGTATTTT. This gives the protein CASSPLTGRFSTDTQYF.